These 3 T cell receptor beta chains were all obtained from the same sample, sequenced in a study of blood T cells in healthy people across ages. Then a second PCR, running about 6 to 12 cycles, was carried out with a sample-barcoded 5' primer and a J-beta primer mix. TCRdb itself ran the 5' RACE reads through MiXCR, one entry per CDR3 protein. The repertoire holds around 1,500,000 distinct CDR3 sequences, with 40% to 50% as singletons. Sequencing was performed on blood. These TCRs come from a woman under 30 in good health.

CDR3 DNA sequence: TGTGCCAGCAGCTTTACGGGACTAGCGGATTCGGCTACAGACTGGGATTCCTACAATGAGCAGTTCTTC. Protein sequence: CASSFTGLADSATDWDSYNEQFF. The chain joins TRBV11-1 to TRBJ2-1, with 11 bases fitting TRBD2. This CDR3 is 23 amino acids long. Germline V lookup: CDR1 SGHAT, CDR2 FQDESV (reference sequence). V gave up 3 bases and J gave up 1 base; unmatched junction bases: 23.

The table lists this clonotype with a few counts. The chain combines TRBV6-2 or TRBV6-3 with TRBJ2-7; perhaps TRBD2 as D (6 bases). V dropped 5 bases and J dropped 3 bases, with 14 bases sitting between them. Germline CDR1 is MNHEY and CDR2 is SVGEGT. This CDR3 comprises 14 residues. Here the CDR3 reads CASSERTTYYEQYF. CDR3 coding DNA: TGTGCCAGCAGTGAAAGGACTACTTACTACGAGCAGTACTTC.

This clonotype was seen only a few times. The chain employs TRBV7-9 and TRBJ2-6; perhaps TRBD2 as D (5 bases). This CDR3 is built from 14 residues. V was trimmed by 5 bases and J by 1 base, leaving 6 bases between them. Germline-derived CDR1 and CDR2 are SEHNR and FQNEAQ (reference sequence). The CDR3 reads CASSGLSGANVLTF. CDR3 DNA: TGTGCCAGCAGCGGACTGTCTGGGGCCAACGTCCTGACTTTC.